This T cell receptor beta chain was sequenced in a study of Tregs in tolerant kidney transplant recipients. Notes on the study in general: Antigen-driven expansion was suggested because donor-specific Tregs expanded more than all Tregs in tolerant patients.

Data came from immunoSEQ multiplex PCR; TCRdb stores just in-frame clones and leaves some out. The sample has approximately 99,000 clones, 90% seen once. CDR1 is SGHNT and CDR2 is YENEEA in the germline V gene. CDR3 size: 13 residues. V lost 5 bases and J 5 bases, leaving 12 bases between the germline ends. Turning to this clone: What it binds is unknown.

Thawed PBMCs were FACS-sorted into unstimulated CD4+CD25+CD127- regulatory T cells, CD4+CD25- non-regulatory cells, CD4 and CD8 cells. The source is a human donor who received a combined kidney and bone marrow transplant. The starting material was CD4+ T cells from blood, obtained before the transplant. The chain combines TRBV11-3 with TRBJ2-5; weak D call: TRBD2 (6 bases). The CDR3 loop is CASSPDGGETQYF. The CDR3 DNA is TGTGCCAGCAGCCCCGACGGGGGTGAGACCCAGTACTTC. Using reference TRBV11-3 and TRBJ2-5 for the parts outside the CDR3, the full variable domain is EAGVVQSPRYKIIEKKQPVAFWCNPISGHNTLYWYLQNLGQGPELLIRYENEEAVDDSQLPKDRFSAERLKGVDSTLKIQPAELGDSAVYLCASSPDGGETQYFGPGTRLLVL.